This T cell receptor (beta chain) was observed in a study of T cell responses to AZD1222 COVID-19 vaccine. Measured with immunoSEQ multiplex PCR; TCRdb has only the in-frame clones, and not every one. The data show hundreds of thousands of clones, about 93% seen once. The CDR3 extends over 12 amino acids. V was pared by 6 bases and J by 5 bases, with 8 bases between. Sequencing used peripheral blood, obtained on day 0 of MenACWY control vaccination. This chain joins TRBV12-3 or TRBV12-4 and TRBJ1-5, with D possibly matching TRBD1 (6 bases). This receptor was taken from an adult in good health. The chain's CDR3 is CASRAGDQPQHF. The CDR3 coding sequence is TGTGCCAGCAGGGCAGGGGATCAGCCCCAGCATTTT.